Detailed here is one TCR beta chain. The data originate from a study of blood T cell repertoires in COVID-19. About the research overall: T cells, B-cell-depleted T cells, or PBMCs supplied cDNA or gDNA.

The method was immunoSEQ multiplex PCR; TCRdb's version includes in-frame clones alone and lacks a portion of them. The data hold roughly 140,000 clones, with about four fifths observed a single time. Germline V gene lookup returns CDR1 SEHNR and CDR2 FQNEAQ (reference sequence). CDR3 length: 16 residues. V shed 4 bases and J shed 0 bases, with 12 bases lying between them. Categorization into cohorts depended on clinical history that participants reported. The study recruited exposed participants who had met a COVID-19 case within 2 weeks before entry. The sequence derives from a woman aged 45-60 years who had been exposed to COVID-19. The specimen was PBMCs or T cells enriched from blood (not recorded which). The chain joins TRBV7-9 to TRBJ2-2; D is perhaps TRBD1 (6 bases). The CDR3 region has the DNA TGTGCCAGCAGCTCTTGGACAGTCGCGAACACCGGGGAGCTGTTTTTT. Encoded protein: CASSSWTVANTGELFF.